Here is one TCR beta chain with its context. Its matching antigen is unknown. The V and J ends lost 4 bases and 5 bases, in that order; junction bases with no gene match: 5. Germline V gene lookup returns CDR1 MGHRA and CDR2 YSYEKL. The CDR3 has 14 residues. This entry comes from a study of OX40 agonist ivuxolimab in advanced cancers. For the study at large: Patients were infused with ivuxolimab every 2 weeks at 0.01 to 10 mg/kg.

Measured with immunoSEQ multiplex PCR; TCRdb has only the in-frame clones, and not every one. The sample contains some 14,000 clones, 65% to 85% of which appear only once. Notes on the study in general: The work left the antigen specificity of expanded peripheral T cells undetermined. Partial responders at 0.1-3.0 mg/kg had among the lowest clonal expansion. Clones of CD4+ and CD8+ blood T cells grew by week 6 at doses of 0.1 to 3.0 mg/kg.

The source was CD4+ or CD8+ T cells sorted from blood, collected in a trial of the OX40 agonist ivuxolimab. This rearrangement joins TRBV4-1 to TRBJ2-7; 10 bases align to TRBD2. This TCR was sampled from an adult with an advanced solid tumor such as melanoma, head and neck, liver or kidney cancer. The CDR3 loop reads CASSPLAGVDEQYF. The CDR3 region has the DNA TGCGCCAGCAGCCCCCTAGCGGGAGTCGACGAGCAGTACTTC.